A selection of T cell receptor beta chains follows, all from one sample in a study of T cells in Graves' hyperthyroidism and ophthalmopathy. TCRdb reprocessed the multiplex PCR reads via MiXCR and lists one record per CDR3 protein. Counted here are around 610,000 distinct CDR3 sequences, roughly 14% occurring once; the ten biggest clones make up over 3.5%. Material: blood. All receptors derive from a woman in her thirties or forties with Graves' ophthalmopathy. The CDR3 runs from the conserved cysteine through the conserved F or W. Each record gives: J gene, CDR3 length, D gene, V gene, clone size, CDR3 protein, CDR3 DNA. A D gene is named only where the DNA matches it firmly. The size of a clone is reported for some rows only, either as once, few or many, or as a class for expanded clones.

j_call: TRBJ1-6; cdr3_length: 15; d_call: TRBD1; v_call: TRBV12-3/TRBV12-4; clone_size: NA; cdr3_aa: CASSRRQGLGSPLHF; cdr3_nt: TGTGCCAGCAGCCGCCGACAGGGTTTGGGTTCACCCCTCCACTTT
j_call: TRBJ2-7; cdr3_length: 13; d_call: NA; v_call: TRBV11-2; clone_size: many; cdr3_aa: CASSFSDPYEQYF; cdr3_nt: TGTGCCAGCAGCTTCTCAGATCCCTACGAGCAGTACTTC
j_call: TRBJ2-5; cdr3_length: 13; d_call: NA; v_call: TRBV9; clone_size: many; cdr3_aa: CASSPHTQETQYF; cdr3_nt: TGTGCCAGCAGCCCCCACACACAAGAGACCCAGTACTTC
j_call: TRBJ2-7; cdr3_length: 13; d_call: NA; v_call: TRBV7-9; clone_size: many; cdr3_aa: CASSLPSDLKQYF; cdr3_nt: TGTGCCAGCAGCCTACCGAGCGACCTAAAGCAGTACTTC
j_call: TRBJ1-5; cdr3_length: 14; d_call: NA; v_call: TRBV6-1; clone_size: many; cdr3_aa: CASSEFMENQPQHF; cdr3_nt: TGTGCCAGCAGTGAATTTATGGAGAATCAGCCCCAGCATTTT
j_call: TRBJ1-2; cdr3_length: 15; d_call: TRBD1; v_call: TRBV6-1; clone_size: NA; cdr3_aa: CASRSVDRPNYGYTF; cdr3_nt: TGTGCCAGCAGATCAGTGGACAGGCCGAACTATGGCTACACCTTC
j_call: TRBJ2-5; cdr3_length: 16; d_call: TRBD1; v_call: TRBV28; clone_size: many; cdr3_aa: CASSLPYKGARETQYF; cdr3_nt: TGTGCCAGCAGTTTACCGTATAAGGGGGCGAGAGAGACCCAGTACTTC
j_call: TRBJ2-7; cdr3_length: 12; d_call: NA; v_call: TRBV6-2/TRBV6-3; clone_size: NA; cdr3_aa: CASSVGPGEQYF; cdr3_nt: TGTGCCAGCAGTGTGGGCCCCGGGGAGCAGTACTTC
j_call: TRBJ1-5; cdr3_length: 15; d_call: NA; v_call: TRBV19; clone_size: many; cdr3_aa: CASSIRLGSNQPQHF; cdr3_nt: TGTGCCAGTAGTATACGACTCGGGAGCAATCAGCCCCAGCATTTT
j_call: TRBJ1-1; cdr3_length: 15; d_call: TRBD1; v_call: TRBV3-1; clone_size: few; cdr3_aa: CASRQGDRGPTEAFF; cdr3_nt: TGTGCCAGCAGACAAGGAGACAGGGGTCCGACTGAAGCTTTCTTT
j_call: TRBJ2-7; cdr3_length: 14; d_call: TRBD2; v_call: TRBV6-1; clone_size: many; cdr3_aa: CATRGAGGPYEQYF; cdr3_nt: TGTGCGACCAGGGGAGCGGGAGGGCCCTACGAGCAGTACTTC
j_call: TRBJ2-4; cdr3_length: 16; d_call: NA; v_call: TRBV7-8; clone_size: NA; cdr3_aa: CASSLRIQGAKNIQYF; cdr3_nt: TGTGCCAGCAGCTTAAGAATTCAGGGGGCCAAAAACATTCAGTACTTC
j_call: TRBJ2-7; cdr3_length: 17; d_call: NA; v_call: TRBV19; clone_size: NA; cdr3_aa: CASSRVSLNDISYEQYF; cdr3_nt: TGTGCCAGTAGTCGAGTCTCCCTCAATGACATCTCATACGAGCAGTACTTC
j_call: TRBJ2-2; cdr3_length: 17; d_call: TRBD2; v_call: TRBV15; clone_size: NA; cdr3_aa: CATSSPWREGLPGELFF; cdr3_nt: TGTGCCACCAGCAGCCCCTGGAGGGAGGGCCTTCCCGGGGAGCTGTTTTTT
j_call: TRBJ2-7; cdr3_length: 13; d_call: TRBD1; v_call: TRBV20-1; clone_size: few; cdr3_aa: CSASATGGSEQYF; cdr3_nt: TGCAGTGCCAGCGCGACAGGGGGTAGCGAGCAGTACTTC
j_call: TRBJ2-7; cdr3_length: 15; d_call: TRBD2; v_call: TRBV12-3/TRBV12-4; clone_size: many; cdr3_aa: CASSYSGSASYEQYF; cdr3_nt: TGTGCCAGCAGTTACAGCGGGAGCGCTTCCTACGAGCAGTACTTC
j_call: TRBJ2-5; cdr3_length: 12; d_call: NA; v_call: TRBV19; clone_size: many; cdr3_aa: CASTDLLETQYF; cdr3_nt: TGTGCCAGTACGGACCTCTTAGAGACCCAGTACTTC
j_call: TRBJ1-5; cdr3_length: 15; d_call: NA; v_call: TRBV19; clone_size: few; cdr3_aa: CASRVGHGGNQPQHF; cdr3_nt: TGTGCCAGTAGAGTCGGACACGGGGGCAATCAGCCCCAGCATTTT
j_call: TRBJ1-1; cdr3_length: 15; d_call: NA; v_call: TRBV6-5; clone_size: NA; cdr3_aa: CASSYRQISYTEAFF; cdr3_nt: TGTGCCAGCAGTTACCGACAGATAAGTTACACTGAAGCTTTCTTT
j_call: TRBJ1-2; cdr3_length: 14; d_call: NA; v_call: TRBV25-1; clone_size: many; cdr3_aa: CASSELGPNYGYTF; cdr3_nt: TGTGCCAGCAGTGAATTAGGCCCGAACTATGGCTACACCTTC
j_call: TRBJ2-7; cdr3_length: 14; d_call: NA; v_call: TRBV18; clone_size: NA; cdr3_aa: CASPGDRASYEQYF; cdr3_nt: TGTGCCAGCCCGGGGGACAGAGCAAGCTACGAGCAGTACTTC
j_call: TRBJ1-5; cdr3_length: 14; d_call: NA; v_call: TRBV19; clone_size: many; cdr3_aa: CATTQGYSNQPQHF; cdr3_nt: TGTGCCACCACGCAGGGATATAGCAATCAGCCCCAGCATTTT
j_call: TRBJ1-5; cdr3_length: 15; d_call: NA; v_call: TRBV28; clone_size: few; cdr3_aa: CASGSVGDSNQPQHF; cdr3_nt: TGTGCCAGCGGCTCGGTGGGGGACAGCAATCAGCCCCAGCATTTT
j_call: TRBJ2-5; cdr3_length: 16; d_call: TRBD1; v_call: TRBV6-1; clone_size: NA; cdr3_aa: CASIKAHLTGPETQYF; cdr3_nt: TGTGCCAGCATTAAAGCTCACTTGACAGGGCCAGAGACCCAGTACTTC
j_call: TRBJ2-2; cdr3_length: 17; d_call: TRBD2; v_call: TRBV20-1; clone_size: NA; cdr3_aa: CSASPVTSAHRAGELFF; cdr3_nt: TGCAGTGCTAGTCCGGTGACTAGCGCCCACAGGGCCGGGGAGCTGTTTTTT
j_call: TRBJ2-2; cdr3_length: 14; d_call: NA; v_call: TRBV10-3; clone_size: many; cdr3_aa: CAITGDVYTGELFF; cdr3_nt: TGTGCCATCACTGGAGATGTTTACACCGGGGAGCTGTTTTTT
j_call: TRBJ2-7; cdr3_length: 13; d_call: TRBD2; v_call: TRBV7-9; clone_size: NA; cdr3_aa: CASSQTSGDEQYF; cdr3_nt: TGTGCCAGCAGCCAGACTAGCGGGGACGAGCAGTACTTC
j_call: TRBJ2-2; cdr3_length: 17; d_call: NA; v_call: TRBV12-3/TRBV12-4; clone_size: NA; cdr3_aa: CASSTQRRRSNTGELFF; cdr3_nt: TGTGCCAGCAGTACCCAGAGACGACGGTCGAACACCGGGGAGCTGTTTTTT
j_call: TRBJ2-7; cdr3_length: 16; d_call: NA; v_call: TRBV10-3; clone_size: many; cdr3_aa: CAIRKGTGVETYEQYF; cdr3_nt: TGTGCCATCAGAAAAGGGACGGGGGTTGAGACCTACGAGCAGTACTTC
j_call: TRBJ2-5; cdr3_length: 13; d_call: NA; v_call: TRBV19; clone_size: few; cdr3_aa: CASRGMGFETQYF; cdr3_nt: TGTGCCAGTAGAGGTATGGGCTTTGAGACCCAGTACTTC
j_call: TRBJ1-1; cdr3_length: 13; d_call: NA; v_call: TRBV6-2/TRBV6-3; clone_size: NA; cdr3_aa: CASSRLTNTEAFF; cdr3_nt: TGTGCCAGCAGCCGACTGACGAACACTGAAGCTTTCTTT
j_call: TRBJ1-2; cdr3_length: 17; d_call: NA; v_call: TRBV11-2; clone_size: NA; cdr3_aa: CASSFFGEVSHNYGYTF; cdr3_nt: TGTGCCAGCAGCTTTTTCGGGGAAGTGAGTCATAACTATGGCTACACCTTC
j_call: TRBJ2-7; cdr3_length: 15; d_call: NA; v_call: TRBV11-3; clone_size: few; cdr3_aa: CASSPNTNRVHEQYF; cdr3_nt: TGTGCCAGCAGCCCTAACACGAACAGGGTCCACGAGCAGTACTTC
j_call: TRBJ1-1; cdr3_length: 14; d_call: NA; v_call: TRBV7-9; clone_size: few; cdr3_aa: CASSLVLVGTEAFF; cdr3_nt: TGTGCCAGCAGCTTAGTCTTGGTGGGCACTGAAGCTTTCTTT
j_call: TRBJ2-5; cdr3_length: 15; d_call: NA; v_call: TRBV6-5; clone_size: many; cdr3_aa: CASSYSAGPGRTQYF; cdr3_nt: TGTGCCAGCAGTTACTCGGCCGGGCCAGGGAGGACCCAGTACTTC
j_call: TRBJ1-2; cdr3_length: 12; d_call: NA; v_call: TRBV6-5; clone_size: many; cdr3_aa: CASSYSGTLYTF; cdr3_nt: TGTGCCAGCAGTTACTCAGGGACTCTCTACACCTTC
j_call: TRBJ1-5; cdr3_length: 12; d_call: TRBD1; v_call: TRBV7-9; clone_size: few; cdr3_aa: CASSADRAAQHF; cdr3_nt: TGTGCCAGCAGCGCCGACAGGGCGGCCCAGCATTTT
j_call: TRBJ1-5; cdr3_length: 13; d_call: NA; v_call: TRBV30; clone_size: NA; cdr3_aa: CAWTKGLNQPQHF; cdr3_nt: TGTGCCTGGACCAAAGGACTCAATCAGCCCCAGCATTTT
j_call: TRBJ2-5; cdr3_length: 12; d_call: NA; v_call: TRBV6-2/TRBV6-3; clone_size: many; cdr3_aa: CASSYGWETQYF; cdr3_nt: TGTGCCAGCAGTTACGGGTGGGAGACCCAGTACTTC
j_call: TRBJ2-7; cdr3_length: 17; d_call: TRBD2; v_call: TRBV28; clone_size: NA; cdr3_aa: CASATTSGSGSSYEQYF; cdr3_nt: TGTGCCAGCGCCACGACTAGCGGGAGCGGGTCTTCCTACGAGCAGTACTTC
j_call: TRBJ1-2; cdr3_length: 14; d_call: NA; v_call: TRBV20-1; clone_size: NA; cdr3_aa: CSARDWRGINGYTF; cdr3_nt: TGCAGTGCTAGAGATTGGCGGGGCATTAATGGCTACACCTTC
j_call: TRBJ2-7; cdr3_length: 13; d_call: NA; v_call: TRBV29-1; clone_size: NA; cdr3_aa: CSVEEGQTYEQYF; cdr3_nt: TGCAGCGTTGAAGAGGGGCAGACCTACGAGCAGTACTTC
j_call: TRBJ1-3; cdr3_length: 13; d_call: NA; v_call: TRBV30; clone_size: many; cdr3_aa: CAWSTGSGNTIYF; cdr3_nt: TGTGCCTGGAGTACTGGGTCAGGAAACACCATATATTTT
j_call: TRBJ1-2; cdr3_length: 14; d_call: TRBD1; v_call: TRBV28; clone_size: many; cdr3_aa: CASSRPHRGPGYTF; cdr3_nt: TGTGCCAGCAGTCGCCCCCACAGGGGCCCTGGCTACACCTTC
j_call: TRBJ1-1; cdr3_length: 17; d_call: NA; v_call: TRBV30; clone_size: many; cdr3_aa: CAWSVGGVPGSDTEAFF; cdr3_nt: TGTGCCTGGAGTGTAGGTGGAGTGCCAGGGAGTGACACTGAAGCTTTCTTT
j_call: TRBJ2-7; cdr3_length: 15; d_call: TRBD2; v_call: TRBV12-5; clone_size: many; cdr3_aa: CASGSLAGVPPEQYF; cdr3_nt: TGTGCTAGTGGTTCACTAGCGGGAGTACCCCCCGAGCAGTACTTC
j_call: TRBJ1-2; cdr3_length: 14; d_call: TRBD1; v_call: TRBV24-1; clone_size: many; cdr3_aa: CATSDPDRVYGYTF; cdr3_nt: TGTGCCACCAGTGACCCCGACAGGGTCTATGGCTACACCTTC
j_call: TRBJ2-2; cdr3_length: 17; d_call: NA; v_call: TRBV3-1; clone_size: NA; cdr3_aa: CASSHLGTSANTGELFF; cdr3_nt: TGTGCCAGCAGCCACCTCGGGACCTCCGCGAACACCGGGGAGCTGTTTTTT
j_call: TRBJ2-7; cdr3_length: 14; d_call: TRBD2; v_call: TRBV20-1; clone_size: many; cdr3_aa: CSARDTGGREEQYF; cdr3_nt: TGCAGTGCCAGAGATACGGGGGGGCGCGAGGAGCAGTACTTC
j_call: TRBJ2-7; cdr3_length: 12; d_call: NA; v_call: TRBV24-1; clone_size: many; cdr3_aa: CATSDFTARQYF; cdr3_nt: TGTGCCACCAGTGATTTTACGGCGCGGCAGTACTTC
j_call: TRBJ2-7; cdr3_length: 16; d_call: NA; v_call: TRBV6-1; clone_size: many; cdr3_aa: CASNEVVGGTSYEQYF; cdr3_nt: TGTGCCAGCAATGAAGTGGTTGGCGGAACCTCCTACGAGCAGTACTTC
j_call: TRBJ2-1; cdr3_length: 14; d_call: NA; v_call: TRBV29-1; clone_size: few; cdr3_aa: CSVNPQTPGSEQFF; cdr3_nt: TGCAGCGTTAACCCCCAGACCCCCGGGAGTGAGCAGTTCTTC
j_call: TRBJ2-7; cdr3_length: 13; d_call: NA; v_call: TRBV5-1; clone_size: many; cdr3_aa: CASSPENTYEQYF; cdr3_nt: TGCGCCAGCAGCCCTGAGAACACCTACGAGCAGTACTTC
j_call: TRBJ2-2; cdr3_length: 13; d_call: NA; v_call: TRBV25-1; clone_size: many; cdr3_aa: CASSEFDTGELFF; cdr3_nt: TGTGCCAGCAGTGAATTTGACACCGGGGAGCTGTTTTTT
j_call: TRBJ2-7; cdr3_length: 15; d_call: TRBD2; v_call: TRBV29-1; clone_size: many; cdr3_aa: CSVGGPGGSAYEQYF; cdr3_nt: TGCAGCGTGGGGGGCCCGGGGGGGAGCGCCTACGAGCAGTACTTC
j_call: TRBJ1-1; cdr3_length: 17; d_call: NA; v_call: TRBV12-3/TRBV12-4; clone_size: many; cdr3_aa: CASSRQEEWLLDTEAFF; cdr3_nt: TGTGCCAGCAGTAGACAGGAAGAGTGGTTATTGGACACTGAAGCTTTCTTT
j_call: TRBJ1-2; cdr3_length: 14; d_call: NA; v_call: TRBV6-2/TRBV6-3; clone_size: many; cdr3_aa: CASSDATELYGYTF; cdr3_nt: TGTGCCAGCAGTGATGCGACAGAACTCTATGGCTACACCTTC
j_call: TRBJ2-7; cdr3_length: 12; d_call: NA; v_call: TRBV24-1; clone_size: many; cdr3_aa: CATSDLFYEQYF; cdr3_nt: TGTGCCACCAGTGACCTTTTCTACGAGCAGTACTTC
j_call: TRBJ2-5; cdr3_length: 13; d_call: TRBD2; v_call: TRBV19; clone_size: NA; cdr3_aa: CASTPPGRETQCF; cdr3_nt: TGTGCCAGTACCCCCCCGGGGCGGGAGACCCAGTGCTTC